Below, one T cell receptor (beta chain) is given with its context. The table lists this clone with a few counts. Its antigen has not been determined. One base away there is no much larger clone; base qualities are not given. From the cysteine through the phenylalanine, the CDR3 covers 15 amino acids. CDR3 DNA is the only sequence kept; it has 45 bases, read in frame from the first base. The germline V and J ends show losses of 2 bases and 5 bases respectively, and no gene match explains 8 bases of the junction. For CDR1 and CDR2, the germline V gene lists KGHSH and LQKENI. This specimen comes from a study of cytomegalovirus exposure and HLA in healthy donors (dated by TCRdb to 2017 to 2019). In the study overall: An earlier analysis of fewer than 750 of the donors reported about 300 Gb of sequence data and 117 million unique TCR beta sequences obtained from about 200 million T cells. About 320 gigabases of sequencing data and tens of millions of unique TCR sequences were included in an early release covering under 650 HLA-typed donors. The genetic ancestry cluster associated with self-reported Caucasian donors included approximately 85% of the 300 to 400 genotyped donors. The aim of the study was to test whether cataloging public T cell receptors could identify signatures of past pathogen exposure. The study profiled the T cell repertoires of 500 to 800 subjects by immunosequencing and related them to cytomegalovirus serostatus. A separate validation cohort of about 110 different subjects was used in addition to the roughly 700-subject first cohort. To predict cytomegalovirus infection status, the study combined high-throughput TCR immunosequencing, statistical association of individual TCRs with disease status, and machine learning. A later analysis re-analyzed previously published TCR beta repertoires from approximately 670 donors and added high-resolution HLA genotyping to study TCR occurrence patterns. In the later analysis, no new phenotypic data were used to find candidate immune exposures; instead, reliance was placed on TCR beta sequences and their occurrence across donors. An earlier analysis of fewer than 700 of the donors applied high-throughput TCR beta sequencing to assess whether each TCR beta V gene segment acted as functional or pseudogenic. Donor age, sex, ethnicity and CMV serostatus were collected together with the repertoire data. Genome-wide SNP genotypes for about three fifths of the roughly 670 donors were used in a later genetic analysis, which treated that subset as a discovery cohort. Every discovery cohort repertoire had been produced on one sequencing platform. Class I and class II HLA loci were covered by the typing at four-digit resolution. The number of typed donors differed by locus: about 620-640 for A, B, C, DRB1 and DQB1; 522 for DQA1; 606 for DPA1; and some 450 for DPB1. Roughly five DR-DQ haplotypes were handled as single units for association and clustering because linkage in the cohort was strong. Among about 370 genotyped donors of the cohort, an average of roughly 230,000 unique TCR beta nucleotide sequences was sequenced per donor, of which about 18% were non-productive.

Broad study findings and their caveats: It was suggested by the authors that the approach could potentially be generalized to other disease states and immunological phenotypes. In vitro tests confirmed that a few of the cytomegalovirus-associated TCR beta chains recognize cytomegalovirus antigens. Most TCR sequences were seen in very few donors, while some public TCRs were found in many individuals. Sequencing depth was assumed to be roughly uniform across donors in the presence/absence analyses, though that assumption may not hold. In a later analysis, TCR association rates were found to vary across HLA loci, with the most associated TCRs seen for DRB1 alleles and the fewest for HLA-C alleles. In a later analysis, most CMV-associated TCR beta chains were found to appear HLA-restricted, with HLA associations seemingly driven largely by CMV exposure. Only TCR beta chains were sequenced in this cohort, and the absence of alpha or paired-chain data limited detectable features. Some IMGT-functional V segments, including TRBV6-2 and TRBV6-3, could not be distinguished by the 87-base-pair reads and were therefore excluded. The sequencing pipeline was judged likely to have produced a cluster of highly shared sequence variants as a technical artifact. Broadly in line with IMGT annotations, most TCR beta V segments showed up in productive rearrangements about 87% or about 30% of the time in an earlier analysis of 450 to 750 of the donors. Assigning TCR associations to individual alleles was difficult when HLA alleles, especially DR and DQ, strongly co-occurred. A total of roughly 160 TCR beta chains were listed by the study as associated with cytomegalovirus. About 15 rarely observed V segments, including chromosome 9 orphons, were excluded from the earlier analysis of about 610 of the donors because counts were too low. In a later analysis, several top co-occurrence clusters were reported to appear linked to parvovirus B19, influenza, CMV and Epstein-Barr virus. HLA typing was unavailable for some donors at each locus, so association tests used only the typed subset. A later genetic analysis associated a missense DCLRE1C variant with V-gene and J-gene trimming of TCR beta chains, and an independent cohort replicated the association. The classifier was reported to diagnose cytomegalovirus status with high specificity and sensitivity in both the original cohort and the validation cohort. CMV serostatus was the only immune exposure information available for the cohort. Correlated functional status among segregating V segments might be attributable to linkage disequilibrium, but an unknown experimental factor could not be ruled out. Compared with the 666-donor mean, donors in an Asian-associated ancestry cluster had fewer N-insertions in productive TCRs, according to a later genetic analysis. A further reported finding was that TCR beta sequences accurately predicted the HLA-A and HLA-B alleles for most subjects in the first cohort. In a later analysis, around 17,000 TCR beta sequences were associated with specific HLA alleles at a false discovery rate of 0.05. In a later analysis, HLA-associated TCR beta chains showed more clonal expansion and lower generation probabilities than non-associated chains that were equally common.

In total, about 650 healthy bone marrow donors made up the cohort. All cohort members were sampled while nominally healthy, although unrecorded immune exposures were likely present. The donor tested CMV seropositive, placing the donor among the 289 seropositive members of the cohort. A peripheral blood sample was collected from each donor, and TCR beta sequencing was performed on peripheral blood mononuclear cells. The Qiagen DNeasy Blood Extraction Kit was used to extract genomic DNA from the blood cell samples. Libraries came from the immunoSEQ multiplex PCR assay. A mixture of 60 forward primers for TCR Vbeta segments and 13 reverse primers for TCR Jbeta segments was used in the multiplex PCR. Amplification of the CDR3 region of rearranged TCR beta genes was performed with a multiplex PCR assay on genomic DNA. The amplified TCR beta libraries were sequenced on the Illumina HiSeq System as 87-base-pair reads. Turning to the authors' computational methods: A later analysis tallied some 79 million unique TCR beta chains across the 660 or so repertoires, and approximately 12 million of those chains were shared by two or more donors. Raw reads were error-corrected and collapsed into unique sequences with a nearest-neighbor algorithm that merged closely related sequences to remove PCR and sequencing errors. To assign V, D and J gene segments, CDR3 sequences were aligned to IMGT reference sequences. For a sequence to be retained, a match of at least six nucleotides to both a V gene segment and a J gene segment was required. A rearrangement was called productive if the CDR3 had no stop codons and remained in frame with V and J, and every other rearrangement was called non-productive. CDR3 was defined according to IMGT convention as the region running from the second conserved V-encoded cysteine to the conserved J-encoded phenylalanine. In an earlier analysis of 550 to 650 of the donors, sequences lacking an unambiguous match to a single V gene segment were excluded. An earlier analysis of fewer than 750 of the donors called V segments functional above 56.7% productive rearrangements and segregating when the between-donor standard deviation exceeded 5%. A statistical classification framework was built to diagnose cytomegalovirus status from the catalog of TCR beta chain sequences. V and J gene assignment, in a later analysis, came from comparing TCR nucleotide sequences with IMGT/GENE-DB human TR gene sequences. In a later analysis, CDR3 sequences and most-parsimonious VDJ recombination scenarios were assigned using the TCRdist pipeline. A later analysis defined each TCR beta chain by its CDR3 amino acid sequence plus V-gene family, and excluded reads lacking a unique V-gene family. In a later analysis, 500 to 650 highly shared, low-generation-probability nucleotide sequences were removed to address suspected cross-contamination and a sequencing artifact. In a later analysis, a clonal expansion index for each public chain was calculated from normalized within-repertoire ranks of inferred template counts. Generation probabilities in a later analysis came from a VDJ recombination model fitted to out-of-frame rearrangements, and those results were checked against IGoR. A later analysis scored TCR-TCR, TCR-HLA and TCR-CMV co-occurrence with hypergeometric tests, applying a repertoire-size bias correction to TCR pairs. To estimate false discovery rates, a later analysis permuted the HLA or CMV assignments 20 times. In a later analysis, co-occurring TCRs were grouped using DBSCAN, and TCRdist sequence similarity was added for clustering within HLA-allele-positive subsets. Repertoires with fewer than 30,000 or more than 120,000 public chains, plus five repertoires with anomalous nucleotide sharing, were excluded from co-occurrence clustering. TCRdb carries this immuneACCESS record with in-frame sequences only. Its versions omit some clonotypes, under half of them owing to an unresolved V gene in the studies checked, with the rest unexplained. That table supplies the V and J calls and clone size; D and trimming were determined from the DNA. The sample includes around 140,000 clones, with under 85% observed a single time. Together, the top ten hold roughly 3.9% of the sample.

The sequence derives from a male donor in good health and CMV-seropositive. The material sequenced was PBMCs. The chain joins TRBV18 to TRBJ1-1, with 7 middle bases fitting TRBD1. The CDR3 loop reads CASSPFQGQRTEAFF. The DNA reads as follows: TGTGCCAGCTCACCATTTCAGGGACAGAGGACTGAAGCTTTCTTT.